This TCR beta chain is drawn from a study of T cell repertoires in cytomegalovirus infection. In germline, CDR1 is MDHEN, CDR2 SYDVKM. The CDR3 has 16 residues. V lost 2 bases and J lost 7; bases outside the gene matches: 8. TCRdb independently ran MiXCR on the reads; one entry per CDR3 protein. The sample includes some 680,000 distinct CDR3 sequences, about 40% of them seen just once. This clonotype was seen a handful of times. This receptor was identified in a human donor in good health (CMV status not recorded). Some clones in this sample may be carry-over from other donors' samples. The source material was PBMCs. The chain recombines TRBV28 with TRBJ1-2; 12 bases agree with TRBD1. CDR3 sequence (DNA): TGTGCCAGCAGTTTAAGGCCGGGACAGGGGGCGTCTGGCTACACCTTC. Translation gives CASSLRPGQGASGYTF.